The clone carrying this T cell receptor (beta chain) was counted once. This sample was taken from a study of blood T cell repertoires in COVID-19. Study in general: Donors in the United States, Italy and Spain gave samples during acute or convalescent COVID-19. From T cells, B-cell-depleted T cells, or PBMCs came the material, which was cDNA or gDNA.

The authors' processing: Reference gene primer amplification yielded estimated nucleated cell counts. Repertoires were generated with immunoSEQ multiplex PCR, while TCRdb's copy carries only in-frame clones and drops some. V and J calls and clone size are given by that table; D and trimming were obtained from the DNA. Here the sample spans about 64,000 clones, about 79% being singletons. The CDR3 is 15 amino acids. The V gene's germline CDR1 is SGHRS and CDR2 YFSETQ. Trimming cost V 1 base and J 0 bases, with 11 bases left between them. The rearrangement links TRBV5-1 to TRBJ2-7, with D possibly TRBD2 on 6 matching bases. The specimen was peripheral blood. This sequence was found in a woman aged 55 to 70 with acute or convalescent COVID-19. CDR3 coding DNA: TGCGCCAGCAGCTTGCGCGGGGAGCACTCCTACGAGCAGTACTTC. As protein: CASSLRGEHSYEQYF. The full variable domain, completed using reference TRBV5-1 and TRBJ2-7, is KAGVTQTPRYLIKTRGQQVTLSCSPISGHRSVSWYQQTPGQGLQFLFEYFSETQRNKGNFPGRFSGRQFSNSRSEMNVSTLELGDSALYLCASSLRGEHSYEQYFGPGTRLTVT.